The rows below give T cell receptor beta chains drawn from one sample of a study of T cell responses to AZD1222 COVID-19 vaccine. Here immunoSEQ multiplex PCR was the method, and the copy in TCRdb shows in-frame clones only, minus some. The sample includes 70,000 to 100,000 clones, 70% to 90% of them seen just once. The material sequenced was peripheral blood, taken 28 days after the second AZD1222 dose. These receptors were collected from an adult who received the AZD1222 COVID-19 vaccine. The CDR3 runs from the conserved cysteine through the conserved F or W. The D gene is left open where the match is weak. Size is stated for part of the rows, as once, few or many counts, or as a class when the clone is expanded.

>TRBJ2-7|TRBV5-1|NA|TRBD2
CASSSGRGPYEQYF
TGCGCCAGCAGCTCTGGGAGGGGCCCCTACGAGCAGTACTTC
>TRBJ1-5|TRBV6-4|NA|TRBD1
CASSEIQGQPQHF
TGTGCCAGCAGTGAAATACAGGGGCAGCCCCAGCATTTT
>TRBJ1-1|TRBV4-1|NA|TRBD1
CASSQLTGGDSEAFF
TGCGCCAGCAGCCAACTGACAGGGGGAGACTCTGAAGCTTTCTTT
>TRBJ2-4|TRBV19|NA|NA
CASSIRDGLAKNIQYF
TGTGCCAGTAGTATCAGGGACGGACTAGCCAAAAACATTCAGTACTTC
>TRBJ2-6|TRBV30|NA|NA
CAWSSPRHHSGANVLTF
TGTGCCTGGTCGTCTCCGAGACACCACTCTGGGGCCAACGTCCTGACTTTC
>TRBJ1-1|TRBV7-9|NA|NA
CASSLGGSLEAFF
TGTGCCAGCAGCTTAGGCGGCAGTTTGGAAGCTTTCTTT
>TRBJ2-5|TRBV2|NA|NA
CASSESQGSGTQYF
TGTGCCAGCAGTGAGTCTCAGGGATCGGGGACCCAGTACTTC
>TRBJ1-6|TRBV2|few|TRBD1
CASITDRGNSPLHF
TGTGCCAGCATTACGGACAGGGGTAATTCACCCCTCCACTTT
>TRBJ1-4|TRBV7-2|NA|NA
CASSLASGDEKLFF
TGTGCCAGCAGCTTAGCGAGCGGGGACGAAAAACTGTTTTTT
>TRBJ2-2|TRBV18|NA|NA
CASSPAEGGELFF
TGTGCCAGCTCACCAGCGGAGGGCGGGGAGCTGTTTTTT
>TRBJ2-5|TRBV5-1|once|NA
CASSLAGGTVKETQYF
TGCGCCAGCAGCTTGGCCGGCGGGACAGTCAAAGAGACCCAGTACTTC
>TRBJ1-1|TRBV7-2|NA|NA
CASSPSYLQENTEAFF
TGTGCCAGCAGCCCAAGCTACTTACAGGAGAACACTGAAGCTTTCTTT
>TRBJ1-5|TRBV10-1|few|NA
CASSESAGTAASNQPQHF
TGCGCCAGCAGTGAGTCGGCTGGGACCGCGGCTAGCAATCAGCCCCAGCATTTT
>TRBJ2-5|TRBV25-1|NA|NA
CASSEPVAQETQYF
TGTGCCAGCAGTGAACCTGTGGCCCAAGAGACCCAGTACTTC
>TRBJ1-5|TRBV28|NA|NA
CASKKAGMYSNQPQHF
TGTGCCAGCAAGAAGGCAGGGATGTATAGCAATCAGCCCCAGCATTTT
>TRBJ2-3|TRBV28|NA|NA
CASRPRTPRTDTQYF
TGTGCCAGCAGACCCCGGACACCCCGCACAGATACGCAGTATTTT
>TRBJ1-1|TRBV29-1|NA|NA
CSVRDSLNTEAFF
TGCAGCGTCAGAGACAGTTTGAACACTGAAGCTTTCTTT
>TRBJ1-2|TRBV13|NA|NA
CASSLDAGIGIYGYTF
TGTGCCAGCAGCTTAGATGCCGGTATTGGGATCTATGGCTACACCTTC
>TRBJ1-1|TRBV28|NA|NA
CASSEPGHGTEAFF
TGTGCCAGCAGTGAACCGGGACACGGCACTGAAGCTTTCTTT
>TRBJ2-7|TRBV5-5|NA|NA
CASSSGVRAAYEQYF
TGTGCCAGCAGCTCGGGGGTCAGGGCCGCCTACGAGCAGTACTTC
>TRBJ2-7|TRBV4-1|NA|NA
CASSQDGKGSYEQYF
TGCGCCAGCAGCCAAGACGGAAAAGGGAGCTACGAGCAGTACTTC
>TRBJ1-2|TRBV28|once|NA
CASSLSEGGYTF
TGTGCCAGCAGTTTATCGGAGGGAGGCTACACCTTC
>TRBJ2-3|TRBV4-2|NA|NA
CASSQGMAADTQYF
TGTGCCAGCAGCCAAGGTATGGCGGCAGATACGCAGTATTTT
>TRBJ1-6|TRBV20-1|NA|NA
CSASSLDNSPLHF
TGCAGTGCTAGTAGTCTCGATAATTCACCCCTCCACTTT
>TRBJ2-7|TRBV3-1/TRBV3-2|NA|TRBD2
CASSHGHSSGSRAYEQYF
TGTGCCAGCAGCCACGGGCATTCTAGCGGGAGTCGGGCCTACGAGCAGTACTTC
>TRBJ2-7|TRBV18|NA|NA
CASSPDTISEQYF
TGTGCCAGCTCACCGGACACGATTAGCGAGCAGTACTTC
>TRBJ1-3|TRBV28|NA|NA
CASSLLQTDSGNTIYF
TGTGCCAGCAGTTTATTGCAGACCGACTCTGGAAACACCATATATTTT
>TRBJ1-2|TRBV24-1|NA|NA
CATSAGGDLYGYTF
TGTGCCACCAGTGCCGGTGGGGACTTATATGGCTACACCTTC
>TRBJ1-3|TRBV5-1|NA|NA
CASSEEGNGNTIYF
TGCGCCAGCAGCGAAGAAGGAAATGGAAACACCATATATTTT
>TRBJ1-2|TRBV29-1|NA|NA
CSVDAQNYGYTF
TGCAGCGTTGACGCACAAAACTATGGCTACACCTTC
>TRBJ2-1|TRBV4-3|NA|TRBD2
CASSPGTSGRVSGEQFF
TGCGCCAGCAGCCCTGGGACTAGCGGGAGAGTCAGTGGTGAGCAGTTCTTC
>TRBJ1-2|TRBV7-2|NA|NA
CASSRNQGPLGNYGYTF
TGTGCCAGCAGCAGAAATCAGGGGCCTCTTGGAAACTATGGCTACACCTTC
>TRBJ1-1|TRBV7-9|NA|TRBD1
CASSAADRGPVNTEAFF
TGTGCCAGCAGCGCCGCAGACAGGGGGCCTGTGAACACTGAAGCTTTCTTT
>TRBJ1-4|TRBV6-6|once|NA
CASSYPSKDLNEKLFF
TGTGCCAGCAGTTACCCAAGCAAAGACCTTAATGAAAAACTGTTTTTT
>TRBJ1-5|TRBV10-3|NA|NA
CATPGRVSNQPQHF
TGTGCCACCCCGGGGCGAGTTAGCAATCAGCCCCAGCATTTT
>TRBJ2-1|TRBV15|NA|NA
CATRGLEGTNEQFF
TGTGCCACCCGAGGGCTAGAAGGTACCAATGAGCAGTTCTTC
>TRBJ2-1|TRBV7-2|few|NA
CASGNVNEQFF
TGTGCCAGCGGGAACGTGAATGAGCAGTTCTTC
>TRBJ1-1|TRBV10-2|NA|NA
CASSAPSDTEAFF
TGCGCCAGCAGTGCGCCCTCCGACACTGAAGCTTTCTTT
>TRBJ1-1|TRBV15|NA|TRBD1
CATSISRDRVTEAFF
TGTGCCACCAGCATAAGCCGGGACAGGGTCACTGAAGCTTTCTTT
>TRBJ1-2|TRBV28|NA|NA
CASIPGGASDFYGYTF
TGTGCCAGCATACCCGGGGGCGCCTCAGATTTCTATGGCTACACCTTC